This T cell receptor beta chain was recorded in a study of T cells after yellow fever vaccination (dated by TCRdb to the late 2010s). Turning to the overall study: The SMART-Seq v4 Ultra Low Input RNA kit was used to prepare libraries from fractions with low cell numbers. Bulk PBMC replicates and cell subsets were isolated from blood drawn at multiple timepoints before and after both primary and secondary immunization. The cohort comprised two healthy male donors, one aged 18 to 30 and one aged 30 to 40 years. To track T-cell clones before and after primary and booster YFV17D yellow fever vaccination, bulk TCR alpha and beta repertoires were sequenced longitudinally. The paper as a whole reports these results and caveats: Computational filtering was needed because FACS-sorted repertoires could contain abundant contaminating clonotypes from the bulk population. Most clones expanded after primary vaccination were re-detected after the booster (about 96% of CD4 and roughly 85% of CD8), suggesting broad memory maintenance. A small share of clonotypes occurred in both CD4 and CD8 compartments, likely arising from convergent recombination. Because the study included only a couple of donors, the extent to which the findings can be generalized is limited. Compared with the primary T-cell response, the secondary T-cell response was weaker but faster, peaking on day 5 rather than day 15.

TCR cDNA was made using 5'RACE template switching, a step that added a universal primer site and unique molecular identifiers. cDNA synthesis was primed from both the TCR alpha and TCR beta constant segments. Library amplification used two PCR steps, and the second PCR step added sample barcodes and sequencing adapters. Libraries were sequenced on Illumina HiSeq 2500 (2x100 bp) or NovaSeq (2x150 bp). Turning to the authors' computational methods: Demultiplexing of reads and collapsing into UMI consensus sequences were performed with MIGEC, and V(D)J alignment was carried out with MiXCR. Vaccine-responding clonotypes were identified with edgeR using replicate PBMC samples, with FDR below 0.01 and a log2 fold change above 5 up to day 15 being required. Each bulk clonotype received a CD4 or CD8 identity based on whether the sequenced CD4 or CD8 repertoire contained that clonotype at higher abundance. TCRdb cleaned the public reads at Q25 with fastp, built clones with MiXCR and kept in-frame beta chains. Identical CDR3 proteins give one entry, which carries the most common genes and DNA. These V and J calls are TCRdb output, not the study's own analysis. The sample table contains just under 600,000 distinct CDR3 sequences; only one count was recorded for roughly 14% of them. About an eighth of the sample goes to the ten largest clones.

This clonotype appeared many times. The target of this receptor is not known. It has no much larger one-base neighbor in the sample; base qualities were not kept. Interpreted using the paper, the treatment or condition label stands for: live attenuated yellow fever vaccine strain. At every blood-draw timepoint, two biological replicates of bulk PBMCs were collected. A standard Ficoll-Paque protocol was used to isolate PBMCs from peripheral blood. TriZol was used to extract RNA from bulk PBMCs, CD4 and CD8 fractions, and dextramer-positive and dextramer-negative fractions. CDR1 and CDR2 were assigned from the germline V gene as SGHRS and YFSETQ. The CDR3 goes from the cysteine to the phenylalanine over 15 residues. Left in the record is the CDR3 DNA by itself, 45 bases read in frame from the first base. The junction shows trimming of 5 bases on V and 0 bases on J, and the gene matches do not reach 8 bases of it.

In this chain, TRBV5-1 is recombined with TRBJ2-7, and 7 junction bases match TRBD1. The source material was PBMCs, sampled on the day of the yellow fever booster vaccination. The TCR was taken from a man younger than 40 who received the YFV17D yellow fever vaccine. The nucleotide sequence reads TGCGCCAGCAGACCCGGGACAGCAAGCTCCTACGAGCAGTACTTC. This gives the protein CASRPGTASSYEQYF.